Below are 26 T cell receptor beta chains sequenced from a single sample in a study of T cell repertoires in cytomegalovirus infection. TCRdb reprocessed the reads with MiXCR, giving one entry per CDR3 protein. The table includes about 230,000 distinct CDR3 sequences, 22% detected once. The sample was CD8+ T cells from PBMCs. The receptors were gathered from a human donor in good health (CMV status not recorded). Some clones in this sample may be carry-over from other donors' samples.

This chain uses TRBV12-3 or TRBV12-4 with TRBJ1-2, with TRBD1 matching over 8 bases. V gave up 6 bases and J gave up 4 bases; unmatched junction bases: 7. The CDR3 totals 14 residues. CDR3 protein: CASSMTGAGYGYTF. The CDR3 coding sequence is TGTGCCAGCAGCATGACAGGGGCCGGCTATGGCTACACCTTC.

The gene calls are TRBV28 and TRBJ2-7; the D gene could be TRBD1 or TRBD2 (6 bases each). The CDR3 contains 13 residues. The V end was cut by 2 bases, the J end by 5 bases, with 10 bases between. Germline lookup yields CDR1 MDHEN and CDR2 SYDVKM. In DNA form, the CDR3 reads TGTGCCAGCAGTTTACCGGGGGCGGACGAGCAGTACTTC. This codes for CASSLPGADEQYF.

This clonotype was counted ten times or more. The CDR3 here is CASSLGQGIPYEQYF. CDR3 DNA sequence: TGTGCCAGCAGCCTGGGACAGGGCATCCCCTACGAGCAGTACTTC. The chain joins TRBV7-6 to TRBJ2-7; TRBD1 aligns across 9 bases. V lost 5 bases to trimming and J lost 2 bases; unmatched junction nucleotides: 7. Germline CDR1 is SGHVS and CDR2 is FNYEAQ. The CDR3 extends over 15 amino acids. The complete variable domain, with remaining parts taken from reference TRBV7-6 and TRBJ2-7, reads GAGVSQSPRYKVTKRGQDVALRCDPISGHVSLYWYRQALGQGPEFLTYFNYEAQQDKSGLPNDRFSAERPEGSISTLTIQRTEQRDSAMYRCASSLGQGIPYEQYFGPGTRLTVT.

The CDR3 here is CSVEFGTQTYEQYF. In DNA, the CDR3 is TGCAGCGTTGAGTTCGGGACACAGACCTACGAGCAGTACTTC. The V call is TRBV29-1, the J call TRBJ2-7, with D maybe TRBD1 (6 bases). The CDR3 runs to 14 residues. V lost 3 bases and J lost 2, with 14 bases in between. The germline V gene has CDR1 SQVTM and CDR2 ANQGSEA.

On this clonotype itself: A much larger clone lies one base from this, so it may be a read error. The chain has TRBV6-5 and TRBJ2-7, with unresolved D. The CDR3 contains 17 residues. Germline loops: CDR1 MNHEY, CDR2 SVGAGI. The DNA of the CDR3 is TGTGCCAGCAGTTACGCCTCGTTCGGTAGCTCATTCTACGAGCAGCACTTC. Its protein product is CASSYASFGSSFYEQHF.

This clonotype showed up just a few times. CDR3 in amino acids: CASRSDGPTNEKLFF. CDR3 nucleotides: TGTGCCAGCCGCTCAGACGGGCCAACTAATGAAAAACTGTTTTTT. The chain combines TRBV2 with TRBJ1-4; D gene ambiguous. Germline CDR1 SNHLY, CDR2 FYNNEI. The CDR3 totals 15 residues. V dropped 8 bases and J dropped 0 bases, with 13 bases sitting between them.

This clonotype was detected a few times. This chain links TRBV28 with TRBJ1-1; tentatively, D is TRBD1 (5 bases). With 7 bases removed from V and 6 bases from J, the gap between germline ends came to 12 bases. Germline V gives CDR1 MDHEN, CDR2 SYDVKM. The CDR3 is made up of 12 amino acids. The CDR3, as DNA: TGTGCCAGCACTCTCTGGGGGTCTGAAGCTTTCTTT. Encoded protein: CASTLWGSEAFF.

This clonotype was observed many times. V usage is TRBV2 and J usage is TRBJ1-2, with D uncertain. CDR3 length equals 12 residues. Trimming took off 3 bases at V and 8 bases at J, with 10 bases between the two ends. Germline V gene sequence: CDR1 SNHLY, CDR2 FYNNEI. CDR3 bases: TGTGCCAGCAGTGACATCCTTGGAGGCTACACCTTC. This gives the protein CASSDILGGYTF.

In this sample, this clonotype turned up many times. This CDR3 is CASRPGQPNSPLHF. The CDR3 region has the DNA TGTGCCAGCAGGCCGGGACAGCCAAATTCACCCCTCCACTTT. J is TRBJ1-6 and V is TRBV7-4, with 7 bases aligning to TRBD1. V lost 6 bases to trimming and J lost 7 bases; unmatched junction nucleotides: 6. The CDR3 consists of 14 residues. The germline gives CDR1 SGHVT, CDR2 SQSDAQ.

The rearrangement joins TRBV13 to TRBJ2-3; no clear D. The germline CDR1 and CDR2 sequences are PRHDT and FYEKMQ (reference sequence). V shed 0 bases and J shed 2 bases, with 9 bases lying between them. The CDR3 length is 15 residues. The CDR3 DNA reads as TGTGCCAGCAGCTTAGGTCTATCCCTCACAGATACGCAGTATTTT. This gives the protein CASSLGLSLTDTQYF.

As to this clonotype: A much larger clone lies a single base off, so this may be a read error. The CDR3 here is CASSFYRSGSYEQYF. The CDR3 region has the DNA TGTGCCAGCAGCTTTTACCGTAGCGGGAGCTACGAGCAGTACTTC. The rearrangement links TRBV7-2 to TRBJ2-7; 9 bases line up with TRBD2. This CDR3 spans 15 amino acids. The V gene's germline CDR1 is SGHTA and CDR2 FQGNSA. V trimming: 3 bases; J trimming: 3 bases; junction bases outside the gene matches: 6.

The chain links TRBV20-1 to TRBJ2-5; TRBD2 might be the D (5 bases). Germline-derived CDR1 and CDR2 are DFQATT and SNEGSKA (reference sequence). The V end lost 0 bases, the J end lost 0 bases, and 14 bases lay between the germline ends. This CDR3 region has 16 residues. Here the CDR3 DNA reads TGCAGTGCTAGAGATACGGCTAGCATATACCAAGAGACCCAGTACTTC. It encodes CSARDTASIYQETQYF.

This clonotype was found a few times. The chain couples TRBV2 to TRBJ1-1; no clear D gene. CDR3 size: 11 residues. V was clipped by 8 bases and J by 2 bases, with 6 bases between them. Germline CDR1 and CDR2: SNHLY and FYNNEI. CDR3 in DNA: TGTGCCAGCCTAACTAACACTGAAGCTTTCTTT. Translating it yields CASLTNTEAFF. Full variable domain (rest looked up from reference TRBV2 and TRBJ1-1): EPEVTQTPSHQVTQMGQEVILRCVPISNHLYFYWYRQILGQKVEFLVSFYNNEISEKSEIFDDQFSVERPDGSNFTLKIRSTKLEDSAMYFCASLTNTEAFFGQGTRLTVV.

The rearrangement uses TRBV13 and TRBJ2-5, with a weak D call TRBD2 (6 bases). The V end was cut by 0 bases, the J end by 1 base, with 9 bases between. Germline assignment: CDR1 PRHDT and CDR2 FYEKMQ (reference sequence). The CDR3 length is 15 residues. The CDR3 reads CASSLGRDSQETQYF. CDR3 sequence (DNA): TGTGCCAGCAGCTTAGGAAGGGACTCCCAAGAGACCCAGTACTTC.

The rearrangement joins TRBV7-6 to TRBJ2-5; D possibly matches TRBD1 or TRBD2 (5 bases each). CDR1 SGHVS and CDR2 FNYEAQ come from the germline V gene. The V end was cut by 1 base, the J end by 7 bases, with 13 bases between. The CDR3 totals 14 residues. CDR3 region: CASSLGAGDGTQYF. For the CDR3, the DNA is TGTGCCAGCAGCTTAGGGGCTGGGGACGGGACCCAGTACTTC. Full variable domain (remainder filled in from reference TRBV7-6 and TRBJ2-5): GAGVSQSPRYKVTKRGQDVALRCDPISGHVSLYWYRQALGQGPEFLTYFNYEAQQDKSGLPNDRFSAERPEGSISTLTIQRTEQRDSAMYRCASSLGAGDGTQYFGPGTRLLVL.

V usage is TRBV2 and J usage is TRBJ1-5, with 9 bases aligning to TRBD1. The CDR3 loop spans 18 amino acids. The trim removed 3 bases at V and 2 bases at J, leaving 11 bases unmatched. The germline V gene encodes CDR1 SNHLY and CDR2 FYNNEI. CDR3 protein: CASSEGGQGFGRNQPQHF. The CDR3 DNA reads as TGTGCCAGCAGTGAGGGAGGACAGGGGTTCGGGCGCAATCAGCCCCAGCATTTT.

This clonotype was observed many times. The chain links TRBV28 to TRBJ1-3, with D maybe TRBD1 (6 bases). Germline CDR1 MDHEN, CDR2 SYDVKM. The length of the CDR3 is 15 residues. Trimming cost V 6 bases and J 4 bases, with 16 bases left between them. The CDR3 coding sequence is TGTGCCAGCAGGGATACAGGGTTCTCCGGAAACACCATATATTTT. Amino acids: CASRDTGFSGNTIYF. Full variable domain (remainder filled in from reference TRBV28 and TRBJ1-3): DVKVTQSSRYLVKRTGEKVFLECVQDMDHENMFWYRQDPGLGLRLIYFSYDVKMKEKGDIPEGYSVSREKKERFSLILESASTNQTSMYLCASRDTGFSGNTIYFGEGSWLTVV.

This clonotype has a count of ten or more. This sequence joins TRBV12-3 or TRBV12-4 and TRBJ1-1, with a tentative D call TRBD1 (6 bases). The V end lost 6 bases, the J end lost 2 bases, and 13 bases lay between the germline ends. The CDR3 runs 14 residues. The CDR3: CASRPGQSNTEAFF. For the CDR3, the DNA is TGTGCCAGCAGGCCCGGACAGAGTAACACTGAAGCTTTCTTT.

This chain connects TRBV29-1 to TRBJ2-5; D call uncertain. Germline-derived CDR1 and CDR2 are SQVTM and ANQGSEA. The CDR3 loop spans 13 amino acids. Deletions cut 3 bases from V and 0 bases from J, with 8 bases between. As DNA, the CDR3 is TGCAGCGTTGACTTGGGTAACCAAGAGACCCAGTACTTC. Translation: CSVDLGNQETQYF.

The J gene is TRBJ2-1, the V gene TRBV27; 12 bases fit TRBD2. The CDR3 totals 14 residues. Germline CDR1 reads MNHEY; CDR2 reads SMNVEV (reference sequence). The J segment lost 6 bases and the V segment lost 6 bases, leaving 3 bases of the junction unmatched. The CDR3 spells CASSWTSGVNEQFF. CDR3 bases: TGTGCCAGCAGCTGGACTAGCGGGGTCAATGAGCAGTTCTTC.

This sequence joins TRBV20-1 and TRBJ1-1, with D maybe TRBD1 (5 bases). Trimming took off 6 bases at V and 8 bases at J, with 19 bases between the two ends. The germline gives CDR1 DFQATT, CDR2 SNEGSKA (reference sequence). The CDR3 runs 13 residues. DNA of the CDR3: TGCAGTGCGCAACCCCCGGGACGGCCAGAAGCTTTCTTT. This translates into CSAQPPGRPEAFF.

In its sample, this clonotype was seen many times. The V gene is TRBV19, the J gene TRBJ1-1; D not certain. With 3 bases removed from V and 4 bases from J, the gap between germline ends came to 9 bases. From germline, CDR1 is LNHDA and CDR2 SQIVND (reference sequence). The CDR3 consists of 13 residues. CDR3 protein: CASSMSGITEAFF. CDR3 sequence (DNA): TGTGCCAGTAGTATGTCCGGGATCACTGAAGCTTTCTTT.

The V gene is TRBV2, the J gene TRBJ1-1; the D gene is possibly TRBD1 (6 bases). CDR3 size: 13 residues. Trimming removed 7 bases from V and 2 bases from J, with 11 bases in between. CDR1 SNHLY and CDR2 FYNNEI come from the germline V gene. The CDR3 nucleotides are TGTGCCAGCATCTGGACAGCTAACACTGAAGCTTTCTTT. It yields the protein CASIWTANTEAFF.

The genes are TRBV27 and TRBJ2-2; D unclear. V shed 2 bases and J shed 0 bases, with 10 bases lying between them. Germline CDR1 MNHEY, CDR2 SMNVEV (reference sequence). The CDR3 spans 16 residues. The CDR3 loop reads CASSLGQAANTGELFF. DNA for the CDR3: TGTGCCAGCAGTTTAGGGCAGGCCGCGAACACCGGGGAGCTGTTTTTT.

This clonotype came up a few times. V and J are TRBV9 and TRBJ1-1; no clear D. Per germline, CDR1 SGDLS and CDR2 YYNGEE. V lost 5 bases, J lost 4 bases, and 12 bases lay in between. The CDR3 extends over 13 amino acids. As DNA, the CDR3 is TGTGCCAGCAGTGGAGGACTTAGCACTGAAGCTTTCTTT. Protein product: CASSGGLSTEAFF.

Many counts were recorded for this clonotype. The chain has TRBV20-1 and TRBJ2-7; the D call may be TRBD1 or TRBD2 (5 bases each). The CDR3 totals 15 residues. Trimming left V 3 bases short and J 3 bases short, with 18 bases between. The germline CDR1 and CDR2 sequences are DFQATT and SNEGSKA (reference sequence). CDR3 amino acids: CSARPEDTSYYEQYF. CDR3 bases: TGCAGTGCTAGGCCGGAGGACACCTCGTACTACGAGCAGTACTTC.